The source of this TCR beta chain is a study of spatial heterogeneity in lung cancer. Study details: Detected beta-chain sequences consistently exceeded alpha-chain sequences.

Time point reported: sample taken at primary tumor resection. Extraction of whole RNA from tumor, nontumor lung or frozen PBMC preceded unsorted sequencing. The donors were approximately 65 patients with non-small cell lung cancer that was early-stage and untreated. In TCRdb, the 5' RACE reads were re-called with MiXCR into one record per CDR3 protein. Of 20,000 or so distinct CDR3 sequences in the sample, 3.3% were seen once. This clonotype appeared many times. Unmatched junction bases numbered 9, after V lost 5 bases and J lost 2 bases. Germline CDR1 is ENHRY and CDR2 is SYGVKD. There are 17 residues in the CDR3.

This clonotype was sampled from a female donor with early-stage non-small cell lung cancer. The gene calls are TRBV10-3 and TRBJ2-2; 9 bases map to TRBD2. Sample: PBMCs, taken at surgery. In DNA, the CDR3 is TGTGCCATCAGTTACCGGGGGACTAGCAGAAACACCGGGGAGCTGTTTTTT. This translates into CAISYRGTSRNTGELFF.